This TCR beta chain appears in the sequencing data of a study of cytomegalovirus exposure and HLA in healthy donors. This clone showed up just once. Its specificity is unknown. This CDR3 is built from 15 residues. The germline V gene encodes CDR1 MDHEN and CDR2 SYDVKM. Losses at the gene ends were 5 bases for V and 2 bases for J; bases not matched to a gene: 4. The PCR made use of 60 Vbeta and 13 Jbeta primers. Libraries were prepared by immunoSEQ multiplex PCR; TCRdb keeps only in-frame clonotypes and omits some of them. The sample carries 100,000 to 150,000 clones, over 70% recorded once. Regarding the study as a whole: Generally TCR sequences proved uncommon, though certain public TCRs appeared in numerous donors. In a later analysis, a missense DCLRE1C variant was linked to TCR beta V- and J-gene trimming. Cytomegalovirus-associated status was assigned to about 160 TCR beta chains. Among CMV-associated TCR beta chains, most appeared HLA-restricted in a later analysis.

What was sequenced was PBMCs. This clonotype was obtained from a man in his forties in good health and CMV-seropositive. The chain recombines TRBV28 with TRBJ2-7; 12 bases agree with TRBD1. CDR3 nucleotide sequence: TGTGCCAGCAGTCGCCGGGACAGGGGGCCCTACGAGCAGTACTTC. This sequence encodes CASSRRDRGPYEQYF.